The 30 T cell receptor beta chains in this list originate from one sample, sequenced in a study of OX40 agonist ivuxolimab in advanced cancers. Only in-frame clones appear in the TCRdb table, and some are missing; sequencing was by immunoSEQ multiplex PCR. The table includes roughly 25,000 clones, 73% detected once. The input for sequencing was CD4+ or CD8+ T cells sorted from blood, taken in a trial of the OX40 agonist ivuxolimab. The receptors shown here come from an adult with an advanced solid tumor such as melanoma, head and neck, liver or kidney cancer.

Remarks on this clone: At one end, the junction sequence differs from germline, possibly due to a read error. V and J are TRBV6-1 and TRBJ2-7, with D maybe TRBD2 (6 bases). The CDR3 contains 12 residues. Per germline, CDR1 MNHNS and CDR2 SASEGT. CDR3 in DNA: TGTGCCAGCACCGGGGGATCCTATGAGCAGTACTTC. Protein sequence: CASTGGSYEQYF.

The chain carries TRBV7-9 and TRBJ2-7, with 10 bases that match TRBD2. The CDR3 loop spans 14 amino acids. J lost 2 bases, V lost 9 bases, and 7 bases had no gene match. Looked up from germline, CDR1 is SEHNR and CDR2 is FQNEAQ (reference sequence). CDR3 DNA sequence: TGTGCCAGTACCGGACTAGCGGATACCTACGAGCAGTACTTC. Translating gives CASTGLADTYEQYF.

This clone was recorded once. The chain links TRBV7-9 to TRBJ2-1; no reliable D call. The V gene lost 1 base and the J gene lost 9 bases, with 16 bases spanning the gap. CDR3 length: 15 amino acids. CDR1 and CDR2 from the germline V gene are SEHNR and FQNEAQ (reference sequence). In DNA form, the CDR3 reads TGTGCCAGCAGCTTAGACTCCGCCACCATCACTGAGCAGTTCTTC. It specifies CASSLDSATITEQFF.

CDR3 DNA: TGTGCCAGCAGCTTGGTACAGGGCGACGAGCAGTACTTC. This sequence encodes CASSLVQGDEQYF. The gene calls are TRBV7-9 and TRBJ2-7; a possible D gene is TRBD1 (6 bases). This CDR3 is 13 amino acids long. Germline assignment: CDR1 SEHNR and CDR2 FQNEAQ (reference sequence). The V end was cut by 3 bases, the J end by 5 bases, with 11 bases between.

This chain uses TRBV10-3 with TRBJ2-7; a possible D gene is TRBD2 (5 bases). Germline lookup yields CDR1 ENHRY and CDR2 SYGVKD. The CDR3 extends over 15 amino acids. The ends were cut back, 1 base at V and 2 bases at J, with 12 bases in the middle. CDR3 DNA: TGTGCCATCAGTGAGTTAGAGGGCGGACCCTACGAGCAGTACTTC. This encodes CAISELEGGPYEQYF.

The chain couples TRBV9 to TRBJ2-7; a possible D gene is TRBD2 (5 bases). Trimming left V 4 bases short and J 5 bases short, with 13 bases between. CDR3 length equals 13 residues. Germline V gene data show CDR1 as SGDLS and CDR2 as YYNGEE. Written as DNA, the CDR3 is TGTGCCAGCAGCCCCCGAGGGTTCCACGAGCAGTACTTC. This gives the protein CASSPRGFHEQYF.

V is TRBV7-6 and J is TRBJ1-6, with TRBD1 as a possible D gene (6 bases). V lost 4 bases and J 6 bases, leaving 16 bases between the germline ends. This CDR3 comprises 16 residues. CDR1 is SGHVS, CDR2 FNYEAQ, per germline. The CDR3 coding sequence is TGTGCCAGCAGCTCCGGATCAGGGGTAGTTAATTCACCCCTCCACTTT. This sequence encodes CASSSGSGVVNSPLHF.

This chain joins TRBV7-3 and TRBJ2-5; no firm D call. Germline V gives CDR1 SGHTA, CDR2 FQGTGA. CDR3 size: 13 residues. V was pared by 5 bases and J by 4 bases, with 11 bases between. The CDR3 sequence is CASSPPHGETQYF. The CDR3 coding sequence is TGTGCCAGCAGCCCCCCCCACGGAGAGACCCAGTACTTC.

This clone was recorded a few times. The chain joins TRBV5-6 to TRBJ2-7, with a possible D match to TRBD2 (5 bases). V lost 2 bases and J lost 6, with 18 bases in between. The CDR3 runs 15 residues. The germline V gene encodes CDR1 SGHDT and CDR2 YYEEEE. The CDR3 DNA reads TGTGCCAGCAGCTTATCCCTCGCGGACTCGGGCGAGCAGTACTTC. It yields the protein CASSLSLADSGEQYF. Full variable domain (outside the CDR3, taken from reference TRBV5-6 and TRBJ2-7): DAGVTQSPTHLIKTRGQQVTLRCSPKSGHDTVSWYQQALGQGPQFIFQYYEEEERQRGNFPDRFSGHQFPNYSSELNVNALLLGDSALYLCASSLSLADSGEQYFGPGTRLTVT.

This sequence joins TRBV14 and TRBJ2-3; no clear D. The CDR3 has 13 amino acids. Germline V gives CDR1 SGHDN, CDR2 FVKESK. V lost 4 bases, J lost 2 bases, and 7 bases lay in between. CDR3 loop: CASSREFTDTQYF. CDR3 DNA: TGTGCCAGCAGCCGGGAATTCACAGATACGCAGTATTTT. The variable domain in full, with the rest retrieved from reference TRBV14 and TRBJ2-3, is EAGVTQFPSHSVIEKGQTVTLRCDPISGHDNLYWYRRVMGKEIKFLLHFVKESKQDESGMPNNRFLAERTGGTYSTLKVQPAELEDSGVYFCASSREFTDTQYFGPGTRLTVL.

The gene calls are TRBV4-3 and TRBJ2-1; D might be TRBD1 or TRBD2, each matching 5 bases. With 0 bases removed from V and 7 bases from J, the gap between germline ends came to 25 bases. This CDR3 region has 19 residues. The germline CDR1 and CDR2 sequences are LGHNA and YSLEER. CDR3 residues: CASSQEMFSRDRRRNEQFF. The CDR3 DNA sequence: TGCGCCAGCAGCCAAGAGATGTTTTCCCGGGACCGCCGGAGGAATGAGCAGTTCTTC.

The chain employs TRBV19 and TRBJ2-5; 12 bases match TRBD2. V shed 9 bases and J 0 bases; nucleotides not matched to a gene: 5. Per germline, CDR1 LNHDA and CDR2 SQIVND (reference sequence). The CDR3 extends over 15 amino acids. The CDR3, as DNA: TGTGCCAGCTCCGGACTAGCGGGGAACCAAGAGACCCAGTACTTC. As protein: CASSGLAGNQETQYF.

This clone was detected a few times. This chain links TRBV9 with TRBJ2-2; 8 bases are a match to TRBD2. The V and J ends lost 4 bases and 1 base, in that order; junction bases with no gene match: 6. The CDR3 length is 16 residues. Germline V gives CDR1 SGDLS, CDR2 YYNGEE. The CDR3 DNA reads TGTGCCAGCAGCCCTATAGCGGGGAAGAACACCGGGGAGCTGTTTTTT. Protein sequence: CASSPIAGKNTGELFF.

The chain links TRBV7-9 to TRBJ1-2, with D possibly matching TRBD1 (5 bases). Germline CDR1 SEHNR, CDR2 FQNEAQ (reference sequence). CDR3 length: 13 amino acids. V was clipped by 8 bases and J by 4 bases, with 14 bases between them. The CDR3 nucleotides read TGTGCCAGCGCCGGGGTGGGGCTCTATGGCTACACCTTC. Translated: CASAGVGLYGYTF.

This sequence joins TRBV19 and TRBJ2-3, with D possibly TRBD1 on 6 matching bases. Trimming took off 3 bases at V and 5 bases at J, with 12 bases between the two ends. This CDR3 region has 14 residues. The germline CDR1 and CDR2 sequences are LNHDA and SQIVND (reference sequence). CDR3 sequence (DNA): TGTGCCAGTAGTATGACCCAGGGACAAGATACGCAGTATTTT. Its protein is CASSMTQGQDTQYF.

This clone appeared a single time. This chain joins TRBV6-5 and TRBJ2-5, with TRBD2 matching over 12 bases. The germline gives CDR1 MNHEY, CDR2 SVGAGI. V gave up 3 bases and J gave up 5 bases; unmatched junction bases: 4. The CDR3 is 15 residues long. The CDR3 spells CASSYTSGGWETQYF. In nucleotides, the CDR3 is TGTGCCAGCAGTTATACTAGCGGGGGGTGGGAGACCCAGTACTTC.

This chain links TRBV28 with TRBJ2-5, with D perhaps being TRBD1 or TRBD2 (5 bases each). The CDR3 has 15 residues. Trimming pared 4 bases from V and 4 bases from J, leaving 16 bases between. The V gene's germline CDR1 is MDHEN and CDR2 SYDVKM. This CDR3 is CASSSPGTFGETQYF. DNA for the CDR3: TGTGCCAGCAGTTCCCCCGGGACCTTCGGAGAGACCCAGTACTTC.

The rearrangement uses TRBV6-5 and TRBJ2-1, with 8 bases fitting TRBD1. The CDR3 consists of 14 residues. Germline assignment: CDR1 MNHEY and CDR2 SVGAGI. Trimming removed 6 bases from V and 4 bases from J; junction bases left unmatched: 5. The CDR3 here is CASRDRVGYNEQFF. The CDR3 coding sequence is TGTGCCAGCAGGGACAGGGTAGGTTACAATGAGCAGTTCTTC.

The chain carries TRBV15 and TRBJ2-7; D is possibly TRBD1 or TRBD2 (6 bases each). Trimming removed 2 bases from V and 3 bases from J, with 17 bases in between. This CDR3 spans 16 amino acids. The germline gives CDR1 LNHNV, CDR2 YYDKDF (reference sequence). CDR3 bases: TGTGCCACCAGCAGATTCCGGGACGGAGGGGGCTACGAGCAGTACTTC. It yields the protein CATSRFRDGGGYEQYF.

This clone was counted only a few times. The V call is TRBV9, the J call TRBJ2-1; TRBD1 matches at 8 bases. Looked up from germline, CDR1 is SGDLS and CDR2 is YYNGEE. After removal of 5 bases from V and 6 bases from J, the junction contained 10 bases not matched to a gene. This CDR3 is 15 amino acids long. The CDR3 DNA reads TGTGCCAGCAGTAATCGGACAGGGAGATCCAATGAGCAGTTCTTC. Its translation: CASSNRTGRSNEQFF.

The V and J genes are TRBV11-3 and TRBJ2-2; 7 bases are a match to TRBD1. Trimming at V came to 5 bases and at J to 4 bases, leaving 4 bases not matched to a gene. CDR1 and CDR2 (germline): SGHNT, YENEEA. The length of the CDR3 is 14 residues. This CDR3 is CASSLTGFTGELFF. In DNA form, the CDR3 reads TGTGCCAGCAGCCTGACAGGGTTCACCGGGGAGCTGTTTTTT.

In its sample, this clone ranks as medium-sized. The chain employs TRBV7-9 and TRBJ1-5, with D unclear. From germline, CDR1 is SEHNR and CDR2 FQNEAQ (reference sequence). Deletions cut 8 bases from V and 1 base from J, with 12 bases between. CDR3 size: 14 residues. Written as DNA, the CDR3 is TGTGCCAGCGGCCCGGCGGTAAGCAATCAGCCCCAGCATTTT. Its translation is CASGPAVSNQPQHF.

V and J are TRBV7-8 and TRBJ2-2, with 7 bases aligning to TRBD1. The CDR3 is 15 residues long. CDR1 is SGHVS, CDR2 FQNEAQ, per germline. J lost 3 bases, V lost 1 base, and 2 bases had no gene match. The CDR3 DNA follows: TGTGCCAGCAGCTTAGACAGGGGTTACACCGGGGAGCTGTTTTTT. Residues: CASSLDRGYTGELFF.

The rearrangement joins TRBV7-6 to TRBJ1-6; D possibly corresponds to TRBD1 (5 bases). Deletions cut 2 bases from V and 3 bases from J, with 11 bases between. The germline V gene has CDR1 SGHVS and CDR2 FNYEAQ. CDR3 size: 16 residues. CDR3 nucleotides: TGTGCCAGCAGCTTACAGGGTGCGGGCTATAATTCACCCCTCCACTTT. Its protein product is CASSLQGAGYNSPLHF.

This clone is medium-sized in the sample. The V gene is TRBV9, the J gene TRBJ2-1; possibly TRBD1 or TRBD2 for D (5 bases each). From germline, CDR1 is SGDLS and CDR2 YYNGEE. The CDR3 loop spans 16 amino acids. V lost 2 bases, J lost 5 bases, and 17 bases lay in between. The chain's CDR3 is CASSVFEGQPDNEQFF. The CDR3 nucleotides read TGTGCCAGCAGCGTTTTCGAGGGGCAACCTGACAATGAGCAGTTCTTC. Complete variable domain (other parts from reference TRBV9 and TRBJ2-1): DSGVTQTPKHLITATGQRVTLRCSPRSGDLSVYWYQQSLDQGLQFLIQYYNGEERAKGNILERFSAQQFPDLHSELNLSSLELGDSALYFCASSVFEGQPDNEQFFGPGTRLTVL.

The rearrangement joins TRBV5-6 to TRBJ2-2; the D gene could be TRBD1 or TRBD2 (5 bases each). The ends were cut back, 0 bases at V and 0 bases at J, with 6 bases in the middle. CDR3 size: 15 residues. Germline V gene data show CDR1 as SGHDT and CDR2 as YYEEEE. CDR3: CASSLGGANTGELFF. CDR3 DNA sequence: TGTGCCAGCAGCTTGGGAGGGGCGAACACCGGGGAGCTGTTTTTT.

In regard to this clone: Other DNA sequences in the same sample also yield this CDR3. The V call is TRBV4-1, the J call TRBJ2-3; tentatively, D is TRBD2 (5 bases). Between the trimmed V and J ends, which lost 8 bases and 2 bases, there was a span of 14 bases. The CDR3 has 14 amino acids. The germline V gene has CDR1 MGHRA and CDR2 YSYEKL. DNA of the CDR3: TGCGCCAGCTCTCCTAGCCCTTTCACAGATACGCAGTATTTT. Amino acid sequence: CASSPSPFTDTQYF.

The V gene is TRBV5-6, the J gene TRBJ1-5; unclear D gene. V was shortened by 3 bases and J by 7 bases, with 17 bases between the two germline ends. CDR1 is SGHDT and CDR2 is YYEEEE in the germline V gene. The CDR3 is 15 residues long. In DNA form, the CDR3 reads TGTGCCAGCAGCTCCATGCGGACGGGGAGGCAGCCCCAGCATTTT. It translates to CASSSMRTGRQPQHF.

This clone was detected once. This chain connects TRBV7-9 to TRBJ2-5, with 8 bases that match TRBD1. Germline CDR1 reads SEHNR; CDR2 reads FQNEAQ (reference sequence). V shed 5 bases and J 8 bases; nucleotides not matched to a gene: 13. This CDR3 is 15 amino acids long. The CDR3 DNA is TGTGCCAGCAGCGGGGCTTTAGAGTCAGGGGGCACCCAGTACTTC. It codes for CASSGALESGGTQYF.

This chain links TRBV7-3 with TRBJ2-2; D is possibly TRBD1 (7 bases). Germline loops: CDR1 SGHTA, CDR2 FQGTGA. The V and J ends lost 3 bases and 5 bases respectively, with 13 bases between them. This CDR3 spans 15 amino acids. CDR3 sequence: CASSFGGGATGELFF. The DNA for the CDR3 is TGTGCCAGCAGCTTTGGAGGGGGCGCAACCGGGGAGCTGTTTTTT.